The T cell receptor beta chain under discussion was sequenced for a study of blood T cell repertoires in COVID-19 (dated by TCRdb to 2018 to 2020). With respect to the entire study: Samples from collaborators originated in the United States, Italy and Spain and spanned both the acute and convalescent phases of COVID-19. The material from the prospective study consisted of cDNA or gDNA derived from T cells, B-cell-depleted T cells, or PBMCs. Deeply sampled blood TCRbeta repertoires from subjects exposed to, actively infected with, or recovered from COVID-19 were included in the dataset. A freely available public database, intended as a resource for researchers studying the immune response to SARS-CoV-2, is where the repertoires were released. Samples were obtained from the ongoing ImmuneRACE study (first 160 participants) and from 1,254 subjects provided by 6 global collaborators. Nearly every sample came with metadata listing a de-identified subject ID, COVID-19 status, age in years and sex. Where available, HLA class I and class II types were taken from metadata supplied by the sample provider and were not determined by assay-based typing. Broad study findings and their caveats: How much clinical and demographic metadata was included differed by source and by participant, and the metadata was provided uncurated.

The table lists this clone with a count of one. The antigen it recognizes is unknown. No clone much larger than this one lies a single base away; base qualities are absent. Additional DNA sequences in this sample encode the identical CDR3. At one collaborating source in Seattle, patients were enrolled during active infection and were followed longitudinally through the course of disease. Collaborating institutions collected whole blood in K2EDTA tubes following their own protocols. For TCRbeta analysis, collaborator samples were shipped as frozen whole blood, as isolated PBMCs, or as DNA extracted from either sample type. TCRbeta CDR3 regions were amplified from genomic DNA using the immunoSEQ Assay, a bias-controlled multiplex PCR. As for the authors' bioinformatics: Nucleated cell counts per sample were estimated from amplification of reference gene primers within the assay. To quantify the absolute abundance of each unique TCRbeta CDR3 rearrangement, sequence reads were collapsed and filtered. For each sample, productive Simpson clonality was calculated as the square root of Simpson's diversity index across productive rearrangements. TCRdb carries this immuneACCESS record with in-frame sequences only. Its versions omit some clonotypes, under half of them owing to an unresolved V gene in the studies checked, with the rest unexplained. For V, J and clone size, that table is used; D and trimming come from the DNA. Within this sample are under 250,000 clones, with roughly 85% of them counted one time only. 4.5% to 5.5% of the sample comes from the top ten.

The CDR3 starts with the cysteine, ends with the phenylalanine, and has 14 residues. Of all the DNA, just the CDR3 is kept, 42 bases in frame from base 1. CDR1 and CDR2, per the germline V gene, are SGHTA and FQGTGA. Trimming accounts for 4 bases at V and 1 base at J, while the number of junction bases matched to no gene is 2. Sequenced sample: peripheral blood. This chain is built from TRBV7-3 and TRBJ2-3; 7 nucleotides in the junction match TRBD2. This TCR was sampled from a man aged 50-59 years with COVID-19, enrolled during active disease. The nucleotide sequence is TGTGCCAGCAGCTCAGCGGGGCGCACAGATACGCAGTATTTT. This sequence encodes CASSSAGRTDTQYF.